The source of this T cell receptor beta chain is a study of identifying expanded T cells in peripheral blood. Points from the study as a whole: Across healthy donors, higher total template counts meant significantly greater roughly two-week count variance. Over two and four weeks, about 15 and 19 clones changed, versus more than 1 between replicates.

In the case of this clone: Its antigen is not known.

Clones were read by immunoSEQ multiplex PCR, and TCRdb kept only the in-frame ones, dropping some. This sample carries some 90,000 clones, approximately 90% of them seen once, and the ten largest clones take 15% to 20%. With 4 bases clipped from V and 5 bases from J, the junction kept 6 bases outside the gene matches. Germline CDR1 is MNHNS and CDR2 is SASEGT. This CDR3 is built from 14 residues. This chain joins TRBV6-1 and TRBJ1-1, with 8 bases aligning to TRBD1. The sample was blood. The receptor comes from a person aged 18-69 years in good health. The CDR3 DNA reads as TGTGCCAGCAGTGTACAGGGGGTTACGACTGAAGCTTTCTTT. Translation gives CASSVQGVTTEAFF.